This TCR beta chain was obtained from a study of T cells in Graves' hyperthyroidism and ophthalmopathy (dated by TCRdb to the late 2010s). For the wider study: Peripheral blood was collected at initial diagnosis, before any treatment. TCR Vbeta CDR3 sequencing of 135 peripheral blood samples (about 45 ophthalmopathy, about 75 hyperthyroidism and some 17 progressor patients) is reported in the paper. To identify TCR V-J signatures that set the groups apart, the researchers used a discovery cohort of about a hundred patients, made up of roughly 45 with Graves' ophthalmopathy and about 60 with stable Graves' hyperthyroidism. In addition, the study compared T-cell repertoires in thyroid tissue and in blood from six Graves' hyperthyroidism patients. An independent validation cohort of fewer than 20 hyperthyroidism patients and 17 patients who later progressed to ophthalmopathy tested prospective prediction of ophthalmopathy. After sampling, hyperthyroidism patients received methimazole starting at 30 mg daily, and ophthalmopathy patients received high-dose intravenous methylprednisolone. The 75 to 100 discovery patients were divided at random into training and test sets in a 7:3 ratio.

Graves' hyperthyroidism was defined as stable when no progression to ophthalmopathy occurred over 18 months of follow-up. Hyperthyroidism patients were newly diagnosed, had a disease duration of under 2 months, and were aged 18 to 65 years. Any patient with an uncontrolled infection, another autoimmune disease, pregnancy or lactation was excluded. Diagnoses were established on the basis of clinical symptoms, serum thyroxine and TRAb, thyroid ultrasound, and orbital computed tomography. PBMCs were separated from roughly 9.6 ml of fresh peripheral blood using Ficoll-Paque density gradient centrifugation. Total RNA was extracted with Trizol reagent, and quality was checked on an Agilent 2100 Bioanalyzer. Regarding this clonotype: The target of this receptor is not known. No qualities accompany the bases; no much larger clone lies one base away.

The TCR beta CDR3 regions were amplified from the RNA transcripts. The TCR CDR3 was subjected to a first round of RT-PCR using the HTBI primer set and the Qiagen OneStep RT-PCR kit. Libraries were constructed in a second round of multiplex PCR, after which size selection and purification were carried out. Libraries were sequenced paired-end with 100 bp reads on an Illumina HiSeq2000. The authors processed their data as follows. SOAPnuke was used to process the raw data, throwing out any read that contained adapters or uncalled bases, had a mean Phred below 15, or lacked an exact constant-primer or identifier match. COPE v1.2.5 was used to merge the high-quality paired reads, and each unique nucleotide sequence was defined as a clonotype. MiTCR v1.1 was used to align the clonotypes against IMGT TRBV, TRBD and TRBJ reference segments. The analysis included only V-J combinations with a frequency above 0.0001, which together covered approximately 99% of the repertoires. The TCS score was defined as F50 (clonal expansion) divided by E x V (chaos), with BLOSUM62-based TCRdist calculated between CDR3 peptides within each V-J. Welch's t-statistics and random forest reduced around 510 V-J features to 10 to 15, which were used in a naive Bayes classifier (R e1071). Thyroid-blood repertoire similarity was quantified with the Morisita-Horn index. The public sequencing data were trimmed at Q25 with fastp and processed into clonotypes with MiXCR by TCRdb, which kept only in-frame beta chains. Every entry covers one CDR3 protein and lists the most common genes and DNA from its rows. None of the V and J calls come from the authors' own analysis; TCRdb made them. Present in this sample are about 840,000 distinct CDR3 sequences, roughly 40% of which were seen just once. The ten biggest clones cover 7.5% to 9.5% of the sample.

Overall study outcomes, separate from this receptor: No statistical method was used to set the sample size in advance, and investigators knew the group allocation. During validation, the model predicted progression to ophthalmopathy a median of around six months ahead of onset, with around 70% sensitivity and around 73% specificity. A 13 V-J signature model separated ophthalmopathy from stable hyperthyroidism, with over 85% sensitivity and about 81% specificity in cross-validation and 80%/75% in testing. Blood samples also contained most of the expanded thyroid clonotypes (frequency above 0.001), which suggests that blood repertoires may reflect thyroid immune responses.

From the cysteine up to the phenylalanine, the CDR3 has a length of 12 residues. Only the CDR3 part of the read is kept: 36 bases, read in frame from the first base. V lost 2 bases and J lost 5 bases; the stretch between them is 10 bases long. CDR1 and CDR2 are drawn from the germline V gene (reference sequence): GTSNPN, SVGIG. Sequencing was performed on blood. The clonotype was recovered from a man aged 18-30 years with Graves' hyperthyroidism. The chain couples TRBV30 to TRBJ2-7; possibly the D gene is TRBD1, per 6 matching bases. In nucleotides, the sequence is TGTGCCTGGAGTTGGGACACCAACGAGCAGTACTTC. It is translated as CAWSWDTNEQYF.